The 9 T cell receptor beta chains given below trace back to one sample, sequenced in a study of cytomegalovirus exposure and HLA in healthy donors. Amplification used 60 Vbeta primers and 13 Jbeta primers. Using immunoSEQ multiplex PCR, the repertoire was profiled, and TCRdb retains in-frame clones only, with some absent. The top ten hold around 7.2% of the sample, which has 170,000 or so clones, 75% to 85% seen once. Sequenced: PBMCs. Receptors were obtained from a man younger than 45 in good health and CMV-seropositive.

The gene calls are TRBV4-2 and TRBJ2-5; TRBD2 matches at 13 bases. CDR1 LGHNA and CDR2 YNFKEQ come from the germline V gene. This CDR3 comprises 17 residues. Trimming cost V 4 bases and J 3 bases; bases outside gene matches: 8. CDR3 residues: CASSLGVGTSGKETQYF. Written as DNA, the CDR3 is TGTGCCAGCAGCCTGGGCGTGGGGACTAGCGGGAAAGAGACCCAGTACTTC.

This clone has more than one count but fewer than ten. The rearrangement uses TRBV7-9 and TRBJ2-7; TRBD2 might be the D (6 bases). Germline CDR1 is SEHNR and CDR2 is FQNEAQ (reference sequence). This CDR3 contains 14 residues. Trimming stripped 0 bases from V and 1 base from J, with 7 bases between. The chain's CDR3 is CASSLAGGSYEQYF. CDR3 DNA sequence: TGTGCCAGCAGCTTAGCGGGGGGTTCCTACGAGCAGTACTTC.

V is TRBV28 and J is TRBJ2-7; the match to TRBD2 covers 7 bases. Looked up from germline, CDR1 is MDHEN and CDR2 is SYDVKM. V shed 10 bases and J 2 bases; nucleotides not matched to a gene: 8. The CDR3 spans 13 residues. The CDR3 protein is CATNKGTTYEQYF. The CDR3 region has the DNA TGTGCCACCAATAAGGGGACTACCTACGAGCAGTACTTC.

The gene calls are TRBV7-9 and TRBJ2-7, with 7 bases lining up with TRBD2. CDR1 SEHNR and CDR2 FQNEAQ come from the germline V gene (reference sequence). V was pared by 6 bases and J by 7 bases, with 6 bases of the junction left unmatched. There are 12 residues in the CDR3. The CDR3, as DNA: TGTGCCAGCAGGTCTCGGGGGGAAGAGCAGTACTTC. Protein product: CASRSRGEEQYF.

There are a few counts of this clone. The CDR3 bases are TGTGCCAGCAGCCCACTCCACACGGGACAGGTCAATGAGCAGTTCTTC. Amino acids: CASSPLHTGQVNEQFF. The genes are TRBV9 and TRBJ2-1, with 8 bases lining up with TRBD1. The J segment lost 6 bases and the V segment lost 4 bases, leaving 12 bases of the junction unmatched. Germline assignment: CDR1 SGDLS and CDR2 YYNGEE. The CDR3 is made up of 16 amino acids. The whole variable domain, remainder taken from reference TRBV9 and TRBJ2-1, is DSGVTQTPKHLITATGQRVTLRCSPRSGDLSVYWYQQSLDQGLQFLIQYYNGEERAKGNILERFSAQQFPDLHSELNLSSLELGDSALYFCASSPLHTGQVNEQFFGPGTRLTVL.

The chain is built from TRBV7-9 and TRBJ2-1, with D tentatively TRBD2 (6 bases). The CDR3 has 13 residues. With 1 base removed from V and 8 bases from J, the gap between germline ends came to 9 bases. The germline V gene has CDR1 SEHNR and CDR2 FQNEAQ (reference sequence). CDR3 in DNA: TGTGCCAGCAGCTTAGGGGGGGTAGATGAGCAGTTCTTC. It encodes CASSLGGVDEQFF.

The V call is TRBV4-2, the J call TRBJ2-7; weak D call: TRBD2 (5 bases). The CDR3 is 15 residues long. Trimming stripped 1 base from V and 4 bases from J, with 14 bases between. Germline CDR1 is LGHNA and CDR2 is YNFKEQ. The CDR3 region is CASSQASRGGYEQYF. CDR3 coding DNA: TGTGCCAGCAGCCAAGCTAGCCGAGGTGGGTACGAGCAGTACTTC.

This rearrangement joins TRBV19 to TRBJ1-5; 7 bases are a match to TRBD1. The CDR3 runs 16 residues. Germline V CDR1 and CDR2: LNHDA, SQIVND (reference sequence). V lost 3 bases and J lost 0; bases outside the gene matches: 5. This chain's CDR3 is CASSMQGVYSNQPQHF. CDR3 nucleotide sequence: TGTGCCAGTAGTATGCAGGGGGTCTATAGCAATCAGCCCCAGCATTTT.

CDR3 amino acids: CASSIRLAHNEQFF. DNA of the CDR3: TGTGCCAGCAGCATAAGACTAGCCCACAATGAGCAGTTCTTC. This chain connects TRBV7-2 to TRBJ2-1, with 7 bases matching TRBD2. The CDR3 runs 14 residues. The junction had 6 bases not matched to a gene; V was cut back by 5 bases and J by 5 bases. CDR1 is SGHTA, CDR2 FQGNSA, per germline.